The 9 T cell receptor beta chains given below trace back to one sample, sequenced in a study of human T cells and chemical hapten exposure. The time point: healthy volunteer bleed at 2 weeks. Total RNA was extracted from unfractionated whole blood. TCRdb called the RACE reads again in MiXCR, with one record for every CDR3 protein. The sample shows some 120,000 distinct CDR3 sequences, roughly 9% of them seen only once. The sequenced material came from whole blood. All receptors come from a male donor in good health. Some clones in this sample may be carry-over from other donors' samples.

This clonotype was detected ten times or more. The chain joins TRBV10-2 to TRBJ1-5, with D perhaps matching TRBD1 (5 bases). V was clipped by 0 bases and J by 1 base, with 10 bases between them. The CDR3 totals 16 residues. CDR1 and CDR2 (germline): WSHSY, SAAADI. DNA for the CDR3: TGCGCCAGCAGTGAGTCCCAGGGAGGGAGCAATCAGCCCCAGCATTTT. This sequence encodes CASSESQGGSNQPQHF.

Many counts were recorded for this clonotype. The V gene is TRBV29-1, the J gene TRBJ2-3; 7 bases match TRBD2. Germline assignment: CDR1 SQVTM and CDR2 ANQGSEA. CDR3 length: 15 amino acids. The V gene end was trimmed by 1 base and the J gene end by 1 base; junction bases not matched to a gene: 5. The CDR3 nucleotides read TGCAGCGTTGAAGGAAGTGGGGGGGGCACAGATACGCAGTATTTT. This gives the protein CSVEGSGGGTDTQYF.

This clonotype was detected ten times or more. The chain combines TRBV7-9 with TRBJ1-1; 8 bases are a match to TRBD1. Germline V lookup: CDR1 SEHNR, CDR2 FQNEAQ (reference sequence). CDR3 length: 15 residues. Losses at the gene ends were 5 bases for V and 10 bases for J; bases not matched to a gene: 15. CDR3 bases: TGTGCCAGCAGCCGCCCAGGGACAGGCACGGGGGGAGCTTTCTTT. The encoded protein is CASSRPGTGTGGAFF.

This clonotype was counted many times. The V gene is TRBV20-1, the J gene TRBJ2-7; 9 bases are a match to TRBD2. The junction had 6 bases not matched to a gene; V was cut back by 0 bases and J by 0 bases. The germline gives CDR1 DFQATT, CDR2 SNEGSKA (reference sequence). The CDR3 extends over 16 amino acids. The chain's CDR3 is CSARDNGGRDSYEQYF. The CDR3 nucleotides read TGCAGTGCTAGAGATAACGGCGGGAGGGACTCCTACGAGCAGTACTTC.

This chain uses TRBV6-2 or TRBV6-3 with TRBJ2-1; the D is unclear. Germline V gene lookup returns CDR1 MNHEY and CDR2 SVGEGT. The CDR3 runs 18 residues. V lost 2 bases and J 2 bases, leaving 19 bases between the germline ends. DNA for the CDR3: TGTGCCAGCAGTTACCCGGACGAAACAACCAAGGCCTACAATGAGCAGTTCTTC. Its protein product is CASSYPDETTKAYNEQFF.

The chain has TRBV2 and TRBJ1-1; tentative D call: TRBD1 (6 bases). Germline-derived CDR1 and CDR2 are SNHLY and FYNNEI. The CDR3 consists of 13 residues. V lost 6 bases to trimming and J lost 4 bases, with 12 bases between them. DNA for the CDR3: TGTGCCAGCAGCCTACAGGGTATCACTGAAGCTTTCTTT. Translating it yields CASSLQGITEAFF.

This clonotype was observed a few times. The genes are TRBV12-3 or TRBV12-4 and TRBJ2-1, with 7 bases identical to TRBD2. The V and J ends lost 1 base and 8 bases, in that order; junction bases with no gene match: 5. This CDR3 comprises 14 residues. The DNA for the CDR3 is TGTGCCAGCAGTTTAGGCGGGGGAGTCCATGAGCAGTTCTTC. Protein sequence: CASSLGGGVHEQFF.

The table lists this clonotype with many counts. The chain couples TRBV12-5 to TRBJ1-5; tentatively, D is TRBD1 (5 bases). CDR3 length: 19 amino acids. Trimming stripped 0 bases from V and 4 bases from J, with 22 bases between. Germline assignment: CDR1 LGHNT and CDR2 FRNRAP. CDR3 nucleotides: TGTGCTAGTGGTTTGGTCGGGACCGGACCTAAAGGAGCGAATCAGCCCCAGCATTTT. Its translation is CASGLVGTGPKGANQPQHF. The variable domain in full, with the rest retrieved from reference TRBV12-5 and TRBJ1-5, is DARVTQTPRHKVTEMGQEVTMRCQPILGHNTVFWYRQTMMQGLELLAYFRNRAPLDDSGMPKDRFSAEMPDATLATLKIQPSEPRDSAVYFCASGLVGTGPKGANQPQHFGDGTRLSIL.

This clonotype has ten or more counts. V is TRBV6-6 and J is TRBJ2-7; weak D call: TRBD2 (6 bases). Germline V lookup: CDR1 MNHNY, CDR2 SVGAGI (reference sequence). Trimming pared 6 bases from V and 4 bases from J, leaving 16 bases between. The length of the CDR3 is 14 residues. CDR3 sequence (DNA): TGTGCCAGCAGGGCGGGACTCGGGTTGTACGAGCAGTACTTC. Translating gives CASRAGLGLYEQYF.